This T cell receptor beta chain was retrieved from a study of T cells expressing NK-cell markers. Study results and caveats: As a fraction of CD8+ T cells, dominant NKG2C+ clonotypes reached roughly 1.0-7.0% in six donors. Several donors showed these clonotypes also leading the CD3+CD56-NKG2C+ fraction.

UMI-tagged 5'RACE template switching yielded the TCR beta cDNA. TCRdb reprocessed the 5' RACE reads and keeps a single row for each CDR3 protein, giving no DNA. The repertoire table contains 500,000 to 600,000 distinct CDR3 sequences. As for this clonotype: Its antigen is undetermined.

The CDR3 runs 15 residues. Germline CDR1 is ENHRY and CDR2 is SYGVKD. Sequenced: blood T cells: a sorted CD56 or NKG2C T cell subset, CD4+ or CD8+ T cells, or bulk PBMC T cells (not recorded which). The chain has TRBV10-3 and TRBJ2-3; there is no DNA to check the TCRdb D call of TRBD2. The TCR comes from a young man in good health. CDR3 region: CATQRQREEADTQYF.